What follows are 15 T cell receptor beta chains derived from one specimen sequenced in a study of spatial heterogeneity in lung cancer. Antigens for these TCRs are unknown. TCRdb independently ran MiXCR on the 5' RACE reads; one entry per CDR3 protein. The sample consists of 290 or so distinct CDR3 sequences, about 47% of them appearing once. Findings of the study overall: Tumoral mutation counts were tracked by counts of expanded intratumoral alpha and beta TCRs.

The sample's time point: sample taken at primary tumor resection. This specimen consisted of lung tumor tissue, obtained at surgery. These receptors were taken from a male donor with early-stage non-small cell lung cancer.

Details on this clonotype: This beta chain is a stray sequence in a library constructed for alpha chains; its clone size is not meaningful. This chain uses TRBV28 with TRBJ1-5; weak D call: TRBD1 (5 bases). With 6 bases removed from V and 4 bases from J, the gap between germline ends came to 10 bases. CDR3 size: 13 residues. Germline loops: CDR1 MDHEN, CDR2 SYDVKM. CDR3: CASRGGVNQPQHF. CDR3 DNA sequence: TGTGCCAGCAGGGGAGGGGTGAATCAGCCCCAGCATTTT.

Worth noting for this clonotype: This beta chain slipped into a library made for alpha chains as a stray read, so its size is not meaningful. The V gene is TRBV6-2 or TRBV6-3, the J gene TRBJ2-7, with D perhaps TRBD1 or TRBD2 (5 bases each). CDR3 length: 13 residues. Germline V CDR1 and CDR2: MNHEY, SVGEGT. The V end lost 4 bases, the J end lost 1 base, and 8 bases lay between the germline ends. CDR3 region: CASSWDRSYEQYF. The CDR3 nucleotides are TGTGCCAGCAGTTGGGACCGTTCCTACGAGCAGTACTTC.

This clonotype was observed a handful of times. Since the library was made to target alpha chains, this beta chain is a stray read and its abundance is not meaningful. CDR3 nucleotides: TGTGCCAGCAGCTTCAGGACTAGCGGGAGGCACGAGCAGTACTTC. Translating it yields CASSFRTSGRHEQYF. The J gene is TRBJ2-7, the V gene TRBV5-6; 14 nucleotides line up with TRBD2. CDR1 is SGHDT, CDR2 YYEEEE, per germline. With 2 bases clipped from V and 5 bases from J, the junction kept 3 bases outside the gene matches. The CDR3 runs to 15 residues.

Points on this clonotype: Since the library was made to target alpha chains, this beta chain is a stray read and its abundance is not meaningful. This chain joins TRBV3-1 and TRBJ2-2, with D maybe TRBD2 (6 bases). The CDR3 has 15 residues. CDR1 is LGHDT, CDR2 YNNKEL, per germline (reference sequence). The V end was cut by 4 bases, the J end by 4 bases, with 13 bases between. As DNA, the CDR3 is TGTGCCAGCAGCCGTTCGGGAGCGGTCACCGGGGAGCTGTTTTTT. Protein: CASSRSGAVTGELFF.

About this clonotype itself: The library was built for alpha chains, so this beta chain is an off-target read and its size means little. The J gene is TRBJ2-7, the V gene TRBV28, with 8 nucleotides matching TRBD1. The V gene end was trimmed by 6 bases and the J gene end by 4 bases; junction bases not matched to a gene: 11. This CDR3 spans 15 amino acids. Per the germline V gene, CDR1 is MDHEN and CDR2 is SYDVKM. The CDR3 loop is CASRPQGQGGYEQYF. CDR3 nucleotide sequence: TGTGCCAGCAGACCCCAAGGACAGGGTGGGTACGAGCAGTACTTC.

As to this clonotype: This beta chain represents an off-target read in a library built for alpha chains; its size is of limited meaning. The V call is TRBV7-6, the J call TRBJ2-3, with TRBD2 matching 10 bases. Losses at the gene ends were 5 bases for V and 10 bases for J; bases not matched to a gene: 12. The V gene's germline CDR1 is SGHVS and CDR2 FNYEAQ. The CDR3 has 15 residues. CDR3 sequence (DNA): TGTGCCAGCAGCCCAGGACTAGCGGAGGGGCGGCCGCAGTATTTT. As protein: CASSPGLAEGRPQYF.

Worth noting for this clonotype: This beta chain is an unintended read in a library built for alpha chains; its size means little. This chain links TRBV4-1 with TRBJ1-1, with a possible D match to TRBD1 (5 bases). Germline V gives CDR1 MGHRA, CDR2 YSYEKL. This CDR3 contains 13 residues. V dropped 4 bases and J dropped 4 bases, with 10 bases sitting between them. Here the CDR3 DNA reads TGCGCCAGCAGCCGGGGGGAGGGCACTGAAGCTTTCTTT. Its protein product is CASSRGEGTEAFF.

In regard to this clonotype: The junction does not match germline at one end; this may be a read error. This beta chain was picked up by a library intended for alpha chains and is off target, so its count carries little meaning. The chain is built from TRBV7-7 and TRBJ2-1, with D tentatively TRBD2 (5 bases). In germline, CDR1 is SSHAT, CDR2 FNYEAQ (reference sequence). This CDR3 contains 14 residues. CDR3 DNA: TGTGCTAGCAGCATCCACGACCGGGGTAATGAGCAGTTCTTC. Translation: CASSIHDRGNEQFF.

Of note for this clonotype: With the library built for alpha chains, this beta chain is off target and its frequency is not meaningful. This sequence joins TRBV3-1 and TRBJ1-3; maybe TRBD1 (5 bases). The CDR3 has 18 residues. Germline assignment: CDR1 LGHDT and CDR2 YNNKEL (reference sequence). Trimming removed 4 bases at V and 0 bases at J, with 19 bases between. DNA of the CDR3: TGTGCCAGCAGCCGTGAAGGGGCGCGGAGGAGCTCTGGAAACACCATATATTTT. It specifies CASSREGARRSSGNTIYF.

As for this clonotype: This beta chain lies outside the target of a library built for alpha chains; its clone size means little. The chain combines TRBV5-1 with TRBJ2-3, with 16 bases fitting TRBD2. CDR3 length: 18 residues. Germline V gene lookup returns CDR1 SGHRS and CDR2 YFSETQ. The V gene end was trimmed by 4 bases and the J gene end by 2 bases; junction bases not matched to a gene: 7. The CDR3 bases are TGCGCCAGCAGCCTTGGGACTAGCGGGAGGGGGAACACAGATACGCAGTATTTT. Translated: CASSLGTSGRGNTDTQYF. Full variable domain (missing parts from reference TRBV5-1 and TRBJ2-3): KAGVTQTPRYLIKTRGQQVTLSCSPISGHRSVSWYQQTPGQGLQFLFEYFSETQRNKGNFPGRFSGRQFSNSRSEMNVSTLELGDSALYLCASSLGTSGRGNTDTQYFGPGTRLTVL.

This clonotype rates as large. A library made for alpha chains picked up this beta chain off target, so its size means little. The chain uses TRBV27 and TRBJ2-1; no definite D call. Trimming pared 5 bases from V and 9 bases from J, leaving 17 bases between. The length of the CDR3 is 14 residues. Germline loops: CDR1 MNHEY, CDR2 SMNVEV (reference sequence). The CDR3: CASSLLPTSPEQFF. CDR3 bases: TGTGCCAGCAGTCTACTACCGACGTCCCCTGAGCAGTTCTTC.

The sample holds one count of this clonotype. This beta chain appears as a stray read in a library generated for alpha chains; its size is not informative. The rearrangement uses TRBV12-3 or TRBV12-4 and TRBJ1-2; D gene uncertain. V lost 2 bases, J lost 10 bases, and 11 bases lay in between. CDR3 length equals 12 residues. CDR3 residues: CASSLHGRLYTF. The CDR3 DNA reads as TGTGCCAGCAGTTTACATGGGCGCCTCTACACCTTC.

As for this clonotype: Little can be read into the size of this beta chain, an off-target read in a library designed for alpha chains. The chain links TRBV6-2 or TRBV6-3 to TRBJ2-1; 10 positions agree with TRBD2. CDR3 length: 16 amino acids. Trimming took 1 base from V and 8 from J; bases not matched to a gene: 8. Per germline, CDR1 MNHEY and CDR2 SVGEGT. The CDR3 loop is CASSYWASGRGDEQFF. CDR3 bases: TGTGCCAGCAGTTACTGGGCTAGCGGGAGAGGCGATGAGCAGTTCTTC.

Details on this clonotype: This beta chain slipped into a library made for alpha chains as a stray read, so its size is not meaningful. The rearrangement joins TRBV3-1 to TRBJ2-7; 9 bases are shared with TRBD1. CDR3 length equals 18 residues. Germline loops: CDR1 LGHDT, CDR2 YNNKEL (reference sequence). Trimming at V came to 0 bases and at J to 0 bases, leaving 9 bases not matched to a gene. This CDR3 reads CASSQDYLADRGSYEQYF. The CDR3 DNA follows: TGTGCCAGCAGCCAAGATTATTTAGCGGACAGGGGCTCCTACGAGCAGTACTTC.

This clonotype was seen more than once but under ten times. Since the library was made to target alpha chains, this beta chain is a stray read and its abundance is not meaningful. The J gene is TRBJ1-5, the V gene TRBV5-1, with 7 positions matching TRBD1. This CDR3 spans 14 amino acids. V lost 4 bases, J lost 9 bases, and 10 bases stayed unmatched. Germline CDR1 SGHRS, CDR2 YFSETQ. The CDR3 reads CASSLGQDDGPQHF. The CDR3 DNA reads TGCGCCAGCAGCCTAGGACAGGATGACGGGCCCCAGCATTTT.